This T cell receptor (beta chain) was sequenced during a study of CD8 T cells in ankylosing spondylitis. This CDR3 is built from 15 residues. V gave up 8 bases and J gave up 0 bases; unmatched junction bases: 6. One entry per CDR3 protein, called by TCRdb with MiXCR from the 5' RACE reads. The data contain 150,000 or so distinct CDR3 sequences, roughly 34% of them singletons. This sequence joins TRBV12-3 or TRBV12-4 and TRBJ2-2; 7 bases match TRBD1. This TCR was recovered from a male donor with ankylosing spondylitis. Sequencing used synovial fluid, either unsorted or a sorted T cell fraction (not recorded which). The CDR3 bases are TGTGCCAGCCCCAAGGGACAGACGAACACCGGGGAGCTGTTTTTT. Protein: CASPKGQTNTGELFF.